This T cell receptor (beta chain) appears in the sequencing data of a study of glioma-infiltrating T cells (dated by TCRdb to about 2016). In terms of the full investigation: Sequencing of TCR alpha- and beta-chain repertoires was performed on glioma tissue, on non-neoplastic brain tissue, and on matched peripheral blood mononuclear cells. To measure divergence between tissue and blood T-cell populations, each tissue-infiltrating repertoire was compared with the peripheral blood repertoire of the same patient. The paired cohort was made up of three low-grade glioma patients, 8 or 9 primary glioblastoma patients and three non-glioma patients who contributed non-neoplastic brain tissue.

The germline V gene encodes CDR1 SNHLY and CDR2 FYNNEI. V loses 1 base of germline sequence and J loses 1 base, and the interval between the two ends is 5 bases. The CDR3 starts with the cysteine, ends with the phenylalanine, and has 14 residues. Left in the record is the CDR3 DNA by itself, 42 bases read in frame from the first base. This clonotype was detected a few times. The antigen this receptor binds is unknown. It has no much larger one-base neighbor in the sample; base qualities were not kept. Overall study outcomes, separate from this receptor: Very few CDR3 sequences were found to be shared between tissue and blood, and this scarcity was attributed to high CDR3 diversity and limited sampling. VJ-independent divergence between tissue and blood was below expectation in non-neoplastic patients but above expectation in all gliomas, especially low-grade gliomas. The group comparisons were based on small numbers of patients: three non-neoplastic, three low-grade glioma and seven to nine glioblastoma patients.

TCR alpha and beta CDR3 regions were amplified with the iRepertoire nested amplicon-rescue multiplex PCR (arm-PCR) platform from RNA. For one-step reverse transcription and amplification, about 100-450 ng of tissue mRNA or PBMC total RNA was used as input. Following bead purification, Illumina adapters were added by a secondary multiplex PCR, and libraries between 200 and 400 bp were gel-purified. Internal 6-nucleotide barcodes were carried by the libraries and were used for demultiplexing. The libraries were sequenced on an Illumina MiSeq using 2x220 or 2x250 nucleotide paired-end reads. The paper's data handling went like this. Paired reads were merged using FLASH 1.2.11 and aligned with BWA-MEM to the GRCh37 human genome, and TRA and TRB reads were then extracted. V and J assignment used an IMGT-derived reference of cassette sequences and CDR3 motifs that included pseudogenes. Reads were translated in three frames, and productive CDR3s were defined by a C…FGXG motif without stop codons. Clonotypes were defined as unique combinations of V-J cassette pair and CDR3 amino acid sequence. Reads were filtered by Hamming distance, with the threshold set by the sequence error rate of each sample in mapped regions. TCRdb ran its own pipeline on the public reads, namely fastp trimming at Q25 and MiXCR clone calling, and kept in-frame beta chains. Every distinct CDR3 protein forms one entry, paired with its most common genes and DNA. These V and J calls rely on TCRdb rather than the paper's analysis. A total of about 110,000 distinct CDR3 sequences appear in this sample, less than 30% of them only once. Clones ranked in the top ten supply under 45% of the sample.

Recombination connected TRBV2 to TRBJ1-5, with the identity of the D gene unclear. Sequencing was carried out using glioma tissue, nonneoplastic brain tissue, or PBMCs (not recorded which). The receptor's source is a human donor with low-grade glioma or glioblastoma, undergoing nonglioma brain surgery, or in good health (not recorded which). The nucleotide sequence is TGTGCCAGCAGTGAAGGGGAGAGCAATCAGCCCCAGCATTTT. The resulting protein is CASSEGESNQPQHF.